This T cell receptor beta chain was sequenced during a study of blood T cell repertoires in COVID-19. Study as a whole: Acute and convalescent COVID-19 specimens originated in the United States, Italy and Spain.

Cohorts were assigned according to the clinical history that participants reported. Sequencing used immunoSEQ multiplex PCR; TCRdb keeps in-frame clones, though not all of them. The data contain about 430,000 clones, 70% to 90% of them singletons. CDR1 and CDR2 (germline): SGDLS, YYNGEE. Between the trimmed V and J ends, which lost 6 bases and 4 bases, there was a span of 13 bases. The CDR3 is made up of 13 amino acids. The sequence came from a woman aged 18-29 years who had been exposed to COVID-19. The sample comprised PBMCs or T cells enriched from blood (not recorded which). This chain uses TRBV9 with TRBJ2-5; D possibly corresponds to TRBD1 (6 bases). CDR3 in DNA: TGTGCCAGCACAGGGGCCCATCGAGAGACCCAGTACTTC. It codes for CASTGAHRETQYF.